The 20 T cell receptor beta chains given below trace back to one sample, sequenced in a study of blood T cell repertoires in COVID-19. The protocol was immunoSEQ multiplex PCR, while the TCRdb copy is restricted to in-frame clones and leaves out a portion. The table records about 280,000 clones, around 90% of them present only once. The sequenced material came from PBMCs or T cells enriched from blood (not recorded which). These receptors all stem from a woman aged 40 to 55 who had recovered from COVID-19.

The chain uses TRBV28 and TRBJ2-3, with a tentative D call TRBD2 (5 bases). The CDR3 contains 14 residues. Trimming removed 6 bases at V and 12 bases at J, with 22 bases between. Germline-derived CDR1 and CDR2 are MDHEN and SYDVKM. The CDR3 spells CASSPAEGSLPQYF. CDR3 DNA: TGTGCCAGCAGCCCTGCTGAGGGCTCTCTCCCCCAGTATTTT.

CDR3 amino acids: CASSTQGQGDYGYTF. The CDR3 DNA sequence: TGTGCCAGCAGTACACAGGGACAGGGGGACTATGGCTACACCTTC. The rearrangement uses TRBV28 and TRBJ1-2, with 11 nucleotides matching TRBD1. The CDR3 loop spans 15 amino acids. Germline V CDR1 and CDR2: MDHEN, SYDVKM. V lost 5 bases and J lost 3; bases outside the gene matches: 5.

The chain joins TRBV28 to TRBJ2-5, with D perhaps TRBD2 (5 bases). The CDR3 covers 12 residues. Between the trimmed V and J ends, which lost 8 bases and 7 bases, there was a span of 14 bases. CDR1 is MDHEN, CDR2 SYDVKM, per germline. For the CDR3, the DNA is TGTGCCAGCCGGCCCCCCGCGGGGACCCAGTACTTC. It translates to CASRPPAGTQYF.

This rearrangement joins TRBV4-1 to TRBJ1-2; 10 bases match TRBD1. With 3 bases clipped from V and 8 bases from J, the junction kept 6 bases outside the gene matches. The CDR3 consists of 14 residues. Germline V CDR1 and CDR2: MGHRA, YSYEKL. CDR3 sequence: CASSQDRGRYGYTF. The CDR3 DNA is TGCGCCAGCAGCCAGGACAGGGGGAGGTACGGCTACACCTTC.

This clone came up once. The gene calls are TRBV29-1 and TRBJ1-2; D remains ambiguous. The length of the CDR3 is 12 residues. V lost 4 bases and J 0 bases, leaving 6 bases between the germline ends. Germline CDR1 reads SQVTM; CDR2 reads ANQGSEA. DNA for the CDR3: TGCAGCGTTGCCACAGCTAACTATGGCTACACCTTC. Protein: CSVATANYGYTF.

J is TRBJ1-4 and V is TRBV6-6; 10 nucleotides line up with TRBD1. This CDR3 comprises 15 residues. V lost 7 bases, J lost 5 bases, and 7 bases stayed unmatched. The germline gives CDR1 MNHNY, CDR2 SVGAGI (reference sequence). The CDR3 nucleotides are TGTGCCAGCACCCCGCCGGGACAGGGGAATGAAAAACTGTTTTTT. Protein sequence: CASTPPGQGNEKLFF.

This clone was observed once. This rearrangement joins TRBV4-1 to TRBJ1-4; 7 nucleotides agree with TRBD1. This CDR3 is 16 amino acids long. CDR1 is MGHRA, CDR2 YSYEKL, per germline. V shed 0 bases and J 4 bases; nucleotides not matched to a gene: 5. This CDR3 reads CASSQDPGQINEKLFF. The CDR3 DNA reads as TGCGCCAGCAGCCAAGATCCGGGACAGATTAATGAAAAACTGTTTTTT.

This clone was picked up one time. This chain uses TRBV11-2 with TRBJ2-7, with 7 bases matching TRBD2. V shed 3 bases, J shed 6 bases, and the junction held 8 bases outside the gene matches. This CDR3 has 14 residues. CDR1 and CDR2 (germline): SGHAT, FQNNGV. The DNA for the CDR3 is TGTGCCAGCAGCTTGGCGGGAGTCAAGAGCGAGCAGTACTTC. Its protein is CASSLAGVKSEQYF.

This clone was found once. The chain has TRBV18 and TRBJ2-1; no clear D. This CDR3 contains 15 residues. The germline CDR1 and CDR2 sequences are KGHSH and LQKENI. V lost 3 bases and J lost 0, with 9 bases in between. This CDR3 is CASSPRPGSYNEQFF. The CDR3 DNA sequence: TGTGCCAGCTCACCGCGCCCAGGCTCCTACAATGAGCAGTTCTTC.

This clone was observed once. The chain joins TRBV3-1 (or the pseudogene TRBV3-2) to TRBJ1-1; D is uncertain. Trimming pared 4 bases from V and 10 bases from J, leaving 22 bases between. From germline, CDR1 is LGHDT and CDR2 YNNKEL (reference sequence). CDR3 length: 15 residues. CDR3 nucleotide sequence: TGTGCCAGCAGCCTTAGAGCTACCCAAAATCTCGGAGCTTTCTTT. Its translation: CASSLRATQNLGAFF.

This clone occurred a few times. Here the CDR3 reads CASSLEIRYEQYF. For the CDR3, the DNA is TGTGCCAGCAGTTTAGAGATACGCTACGAGCAGTACTTC. The chain carries TRBV28 and TRBJ2-7; D is undetermined. Trimming left V 2 bases short and J 3 bases short, with 8 bases between. This CDR3 has 13 amino acids. Germline loops: CDR1 MDHEN, CDR2 SYDVKM.

In nucleotides, the CDR3 is TGCGCCAGCAGGAGAGGGACTAGCGGGAGCGACGAGCAGTACTTC. It specifies CASRRGTSGSDEQYF. The chain has TRBV10-1 and TRBJ2-7, with 14 bases matching TRBD2. The V and J ends lost 6 bases and 5 bases, in that order; junction bases with no gene match: 6. The CDR3 loop spans 15 amino acids. The germline CDR1 and CDR2 sequences are WNHNN and SYGVQD (reference sequence).

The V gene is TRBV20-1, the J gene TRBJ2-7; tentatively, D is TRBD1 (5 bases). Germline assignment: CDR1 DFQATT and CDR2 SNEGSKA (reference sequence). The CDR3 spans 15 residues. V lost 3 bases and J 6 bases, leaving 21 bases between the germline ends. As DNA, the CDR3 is TGCAGTGCTAGTCGGAGTCAGGGAAGCCCTAGCGAGCAGTACTTC. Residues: CSASRSQGSPSEQYF.

This CDR3 is CAISDPTTPTGELFF. As DNA, the CDR3 is TGTGCCATCAGTGACCCGACTACACCGACCGGGGAGCTGTTTTTT. This sequence joins TRBV10-3 and TRBJ2-2; tentatively, D is TRBD2 (5 bases). The CDR3 runs 15 residues. Trimming stripped 3 bases from V and 5 bases from J, with 13 bases between. Germline CDR1 and CDR2: ENHRY and SYGVKD.

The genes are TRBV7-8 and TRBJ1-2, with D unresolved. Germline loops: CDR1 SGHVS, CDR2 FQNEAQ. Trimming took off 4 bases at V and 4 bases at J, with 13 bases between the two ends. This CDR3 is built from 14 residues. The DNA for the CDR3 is TGTGCCAGCAGCTCCGACGAGGGATTCTATGGCTACACCTTC. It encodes CASSSDEGFYGYTF.

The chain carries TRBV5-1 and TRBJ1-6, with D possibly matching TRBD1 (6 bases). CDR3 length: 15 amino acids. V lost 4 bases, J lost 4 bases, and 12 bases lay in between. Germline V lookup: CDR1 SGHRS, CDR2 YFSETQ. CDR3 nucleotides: TGCGCCAGCAGCCGGGACATCCTATATAATTCACCCCTCCACTTT. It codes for CASSRDILYNSPLHF.

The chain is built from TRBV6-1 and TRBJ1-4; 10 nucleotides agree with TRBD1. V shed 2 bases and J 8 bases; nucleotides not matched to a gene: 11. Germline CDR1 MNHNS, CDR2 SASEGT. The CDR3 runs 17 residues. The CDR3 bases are TGTGCCAGCAGTGAATGGGACAGGGGAAGGAGTAGGGAAAAACTGTTTTTT. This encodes CASSEWDRGRSREKLFF.

CDR3 amino acids: CASKRDNLNYGYTF. The CDR3 nucleotides read TGTGCCAGTAAACGGGACAATTTGAACTATGGCTACACCTTC. The J gene is TRBJ1-2, the V gene TRBV19, with D possibly being TRBD1 (6 bases). CDR3 size: 14 residues. CDR1 LNHDA and CDR2 SQIVND come from the germline V gene (reference sequence). Between the trimmed V and J ends, which lost 7 bases and 2 bases, there was a span of 14 bases.

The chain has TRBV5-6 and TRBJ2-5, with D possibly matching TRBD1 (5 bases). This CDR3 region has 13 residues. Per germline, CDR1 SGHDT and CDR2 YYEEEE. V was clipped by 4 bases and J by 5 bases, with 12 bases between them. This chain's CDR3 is CASSISGIETQYF. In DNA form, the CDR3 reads TGTGCCAGCAGCATATCAGGGATCGAGACCCAGTACTTC.

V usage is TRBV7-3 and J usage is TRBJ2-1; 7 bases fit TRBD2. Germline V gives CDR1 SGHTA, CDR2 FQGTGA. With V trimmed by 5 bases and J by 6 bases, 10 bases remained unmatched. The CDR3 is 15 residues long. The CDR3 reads CASSPGGRPPNEQFF. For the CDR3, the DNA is TGTGCCAGCAGCCCGGGGGGTAGGCCTCCCAATGAGCAGTTCTTC.